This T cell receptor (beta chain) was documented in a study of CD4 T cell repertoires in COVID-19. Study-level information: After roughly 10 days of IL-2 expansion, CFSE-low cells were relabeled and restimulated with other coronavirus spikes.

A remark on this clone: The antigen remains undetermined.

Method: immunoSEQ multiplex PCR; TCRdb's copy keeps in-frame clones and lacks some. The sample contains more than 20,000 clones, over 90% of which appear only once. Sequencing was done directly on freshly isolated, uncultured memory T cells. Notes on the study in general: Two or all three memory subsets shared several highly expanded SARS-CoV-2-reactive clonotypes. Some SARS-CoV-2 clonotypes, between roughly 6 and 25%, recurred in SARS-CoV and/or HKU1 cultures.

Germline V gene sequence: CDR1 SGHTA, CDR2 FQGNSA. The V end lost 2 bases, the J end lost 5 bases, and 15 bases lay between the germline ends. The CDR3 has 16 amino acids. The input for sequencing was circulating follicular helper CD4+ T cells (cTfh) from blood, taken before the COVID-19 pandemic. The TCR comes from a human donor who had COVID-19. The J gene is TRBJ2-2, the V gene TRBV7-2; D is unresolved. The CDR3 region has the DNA TGTGCCAGCAGCTTATCGGGTAGTGGAAAGACCGGGGAGCTGTTTTTT. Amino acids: CASSLSGSGKTGELFF. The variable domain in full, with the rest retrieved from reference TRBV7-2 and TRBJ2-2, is GAGVSQSPSNKVTEKGKDVELRCDPISGHTALYWYRQSLGQGLEFLIYFQGNSAPDKSGLPSDRFSAERTGGSVSTLTIQRTQQEDSAVYLCASSLSGSGKTGELFFGEGSRLTVL.